The rows below give T cell receptor beta chains drawn from one sample of a study of T cell repertoires in cytomegalovirus infection. MiXCR was run by TCRdb on the reads, yielding one entry per CDR3 protein. The sample lists some 940,000 distinct CDR3 sequences, roughly 30% occurring once. Their antigens are not known. Sequencing was performed on cultured CD8+ T cells from PBMCs, taken from culture after CMV antigen stimulation. The source of these receptors is a human donor in good health (CMV status not recorded). Some clones in this sample may be carry-over from other donors' samples. The CDR3 runs from the conserved cysteine through the conserved F or W. Clone size is given for some rows only: seen once, a few or many times, or a class if the clone is expanded.

clone_size | j_call | v_call | cdr3_aa
few | TRBJ1-1 | TRBV4-1 | CASSLREGPNTEAFF
NA | TRBJ2-7 | TRBV27 | CASSLSTGLEQYF
NA | TRBJ2-1 | TRBV19 | CASTRDHGNEQFF
NA | TRBJ2-1 | TRBV29-1 | CSARTGYNNEQFF
NA | TRBJ1-2 | TRBV19 | CASSTDRDRGDYGYTF
NA | TRBJ2-3 | TRBV5-6 | CASSLLWKGLAESTDTQYF
few | TRBJ1-2 | TRBV5-1 | CASSFGQPEIYGYTF
few | TRBJ2-1 | TRBV2 | CASSEAVRLGGSYNEQFF
few | TRBJ2-1 | TRBV19 | CASSMRGGYNEQFF
NA | TRBJ1-5 | TRBV12-3/TRBV12-4 | CASSFNYGINQPQHF
NA | TRBJ2-1 | TRBV6-2/TRBV6-3 | CANSSGLADYYNEQFF
few | TRBJ2-1 | TRBV15 | CATSRGPDSYNEQFF
NA | TRBJ2-1 | TRBV9 | CASSGLAGQSSYNEQFF
NA | TRBJ2-2 | TRBV25-1 | CASSEWGWDTGELFF
many | TRBJ1-1 | TRBV7-9 | CASSQQGADTEAFF
NA | TRBJ2-1 | TRBV7-6 | CASSQGVAAEQFF
NA | TRBJ1-1 | TRBV6-6 | CASSYGGAGNTEAFF
few | TRBJ1-2 | TRBV15 | CATSFRASYGYTF
many | TRBJ2-3 | TRBV6-2/TRBV6-3 | CASGGSTDTQYF
few | TRBJ1-1 | TRBV10-3 | CAIRGPGLAFF
NA | TRBJ1-1 | TRBV11-2 | CASSITGGNPFTEAFF
few | TRBJ1-1 | TRBV27 | CASSLWTGSPEAFF
few | TRBJ1-5 | TRBV6-6 | CASRQAGDYSNQPQHF
NA | TRBJ1-5 | TRBV6-5 | CASRARQYSNQPQHF
few | TRBJ2-1 | TRBV12-3/TRBV12-4 | CASRYGTYNEQFF
NA | TRBJ1-5 | TRBV15 | CATSRAGFRVGNQPQHF
few | TRBJ1-1 | TRBV6-1 | CASSAETGRKTTEAFF
few | TRBJ2-3 | TRBV7-9 | CASSLVGKVRATDTQYF
NA | TRBJ2-1 | TRBV5-4 | CASSLGQTPYNEQFF
NA | TRBJ1-2 | TRBV5-3 | CARRMGQENYGYTF
NA | TRBJ2-3 | TRBV15 | CATSGTYDTQYF
many | TRBJ1-5 | TRBV7-6 | CASSLGLNQPQHF
NA | TRBJ1-2 | TRBV20-1 | CSALERGQEIYGYTF
NA | TRBJ1-2 | TRBV7-6 | CASMAGVSYGYTF
NA | TRBJ2-1 | TRBV12-5 | CASGLILAGGDNEQFF
few | TRBJ2-1 | TRBV2 | CAGSDREYGEQFF
NA | TRBJ2-7 | TRBV7-2 | CASSLGGLTYEQYF
few | TRBJ2-1 | TRBV4-1 | CASSQGSEQFF
many | TRBJ1-2 | TRBV7-2 | CASSLERGQGAEGYTF
few | TRBJ2-1 | TRBV6-2/TRBV6-3 | CASSYEGTGGNEQFF
NA | TRBJ2-3 | TRBV6-2/TRBV6-3 | CASRLRLGTDTQYF
NA | TRBJ1-2 | TRBV7-9 | CASSYDSLSLYGYTF
NA | TRBJ1-1 | TRBV6-5 | CASSYASGGGTEAFF
NA | TRBJ2-1 | TRBV7-9 | CATPEGTAYNEQFF
NA | TRBJ2-1 | TRBV25-1 | CASIQGPPRGEQFF
few | TRBJ1-2 | TRBV20-1 | CIPGQIYGYTF
NA | TRBJ1-5 | TRBV6-6 | CASNTGGAGQPQHF
few | TRBJ2-1 | TRBV6-6 | CASSPPGGHPIYNEQFF
few | TRBJ2-1 | TRBV5-5 | CASILYRGRDEQFF
few | TRBJ2-1 | TRBV19 | CASSIAGLLNNEQFF
NA | TRBJ2-5 | TRBV9 | CASSPSGKYVTQYF
NA | TRBJ1-2 | TRBV2 | CAGRVNYGYTF
few | TRBJ2-3 | TRBV11-2 | CASSQGPYVTSTDTQYF